This passage covers 19 T cell receptor beta chains from one sample sequenced in a study of B cell selection in AIRE deficiency. Sorted regulatory T cells were CD4-positive, CD25-high and CD127-low or negative. TCRdb's copy holds only in-frame clones and misses some; the assay was immunoSEQ multiplex PCR. The sample carries 20,000 to 25,000 clones, about 94% recorded once. Input material: Tregs sorted from PBMCs. These receptors were taken from a human donor with AIRE deficiency.

This chain joins TRBV6-5 and TRBJ1-2; 8 bases align to TRBD1. J gave up 7 bases and V 4 bases, and 11 bases lay outside the gene matches. Per germline, CDR1 MNHEY and CDR2 SVGAGI. The length of the CDR3 is 15 residues. The CDR3 nucleotides are TGTGCCAGCAGTTTCCTATCCCAGGGGGCTATTGGCTACACCTTC. Protein product: CASSFLSQGAIGYTF.

The chain couples TRBV7-3 to TRBJ2-1; D not resolved. Germline CDR1 SGHTA, CDR2 FQGTGA. V was clipped by 5 bases and J by 0 bases, with 11 bases between them. The CDR3 spans 15 residues. The CDR3 DNA reads TGTGCCAGCAGCGCAACACGGAGCTCCTACAATGAGCAGTTCTTC. Amino acid sequence: CASSATRSSYNEQFF.

The V call is TRBV9, the J call TRBJ2-7; 15 bases fit TRBD2. Trimming at V came to 0 bases and at J to 5 bases, leaving 9 bases not matched to a gene. The CDR3 sequence is 18 residues long. Germline V lookup: CDR1 SGDLS, CDR2 YYNGEE. The CDR3 is CASSVDLGTSGRRHEQYF. DNA for the CDR3: TGTGCCAGCAGCGTAGATTTGGGGACTAGCGGGAGGAGGCACGAGCAGTACTTC. The full variable domain, rest sourced from reference TRBV9 and TRBJ2-7, is DSGVTQTPKHLITATGQRVTLRCSPRSGDLSVYWYQQSLDQGLQFLIQYYNGEERAKGNILERFSAQQFPDLHSELNLSSLELGDSALYFCASSVDLGTSGRRHEQYFGPGTRLTVT.

To note about this clone: At one of its ends the junction is not consistent with the germline gene, which may arise from a read error. V usage is TRBV7-2 and J usage is TRBJ2-3, with 9 bases aligning to TRBD2. The CDR3 is 16 residues long. Germline lookup yields CDR1 SGHTA and CDR2 FQGNSA. CDR3 nucleotide sequence: TGTGCCAGCACCTTAGCGGGAGTTACGGTTGCGGATACGCAGTATTTT. Translated, it gives CASTLAGVTVADTQYF.

The rearrangement links TRBV7-8 to TRBJ2-1; D is undetermined. Trimming took 1 base from V and 8 from J, leaving 21 bases between them. The CDR3 extends over 17 amino acids. Germline CDR1 reads SGHVS; CDR2 reads FQNEAQ. The CDR3 sequence: CASSLDLFAYIGDEQFF. The CDR3 bases are TGTGCCAGCAGCTTAGATTTATTTGCCTATATAGGCGATGAGCAGTTCTTC.

The rearrangement joins TRBV5-4 to TRBJ2-1, with D hard to call. Trimming shortened V by 0 bases and J by 7 bases, and 8 bases separated the two germline ends. Germline V gives CDR1 SGHNT, CDR2 YYREEE (reference sequence). CDR3 length: 13 amino acids. The DNA of the CDR3 is TGTGCCAGCAGCTTGGAGCGTTTGAATGAGCAGTTCTTC. Protein product: CASSLERLNEQFF.

This chain connects TRBV6-5 to TRBJ2-7; D ambiguous. Germline values: CDR1 MNHEY, CDR2 SVGAGI. This CDR3 has 14 residues. V was shortened by 5 bases and J by 0 bases, with 11 bases between the two germline ends. This chain's CDR3 is CASSRTVDSYEQYF. CDR3 DNA: TGTGCCAGCAGTCGGACGGTAGACTCCTACGAGCAGTACTTC.

The CDR3 protein is CASSRGGVRTDTQYF. Here the CDR3 DNA reads TGTGCCAGCAGTAGGGGAGGGGTGAGGACAGATACGCAGTATTTT. The V and J genes are TRBV7-9 and TRBJ2-3, with 7 bases identical to TRBD2. J gave up 3 bases and V 6 bases, and 9 bases lay outside the gene matches. The CDR3 covers 15 residues. The V gene's germline CDR1 is SEHNR and CDR2 FQNEAQ (reference sequence). Full variable domain (missing parts from reference TRBV7-9 and TRBJ2-3): DTGVSQNPRHKITKRGQNVTFRCDPISEHNRLYWYRQTLGQGPEFLTYFQNEAQLEKSRLLSDRFSAERPKGSFSTLEIQRTEQGDSAMYLCASSRGGVRTDTQYFGPGTRLTVL.

The chain has TRBV4-1 and TRBJ1-5; no clear D. Germline lookup yields CDR1 MGHRA and CDR2 YSYEKL. CDR3 length equals 15 residues. The V end was cut by 0 bases, the J end by 7 bases, with 13 bases between. The CDR3 reads CASSQDVGYGQPQHF. As DNA, the CDR3 is TGCGCCAGCAGCCAAGACGTAGGGTATGGGCAGCCCCAGCATTTT.

The CDR3 loop is CASTRSTGELFF. CDR3 coding DNA: TGTGCCAGCACCCGGTCCACCGGGGAGCTGTTTTTT. The chain carries TRBV28 and TRBJ2-2, with D unclear. CDR1 is MDHEN and CDR2 is SYDVKM in the germline V gene. The CDR3 totals 12 residues. V was trimmed by 7 bases and J by 4 bases, leaving 7 bases between them. The full variable domain, its missing parts supplied by reference TRBV28 and TRBJ2-2, is DVKVTQSSRYLVKRTGEKVFLECVQDMDHENMFWYRQDPGLGLRLIYFSYDVKMKEKGDIPEGYSVSREKKERFSLILESASTNQTSMYLCASTRSTGELFFGEGSRLTVL.

The V gene is TRBV6-5, the J gene TRBJ1-3; 9 nucleotides line up with TRBD1. Germline V gives CDR1 MNHEY, CDR2 SVGAGI. The CDR3 length is 15 residues. V shed 6 bases, J shed 3 bases, and the junction held 6 bases outside the gene matches. The CDR3 spells CASSPQGAGGNTIYF. The DNA for the CDR3 is TGTGCCAGCAGCCCACAGGGGGCGGGTGGAAACACCATATATTTT.

This clone is a singleton in its sample. V usage is TRBV5-1 and J usage is TRBJ1-4; 10 bases match TRBD1. Per the germline V gene, CDR1 is SGHRS and CDR2 is YFSETQ. CDR3 length equals 15 residues. V was clipped by 7 bases and J by 3 bases; unmatched bases: 6. CDR3 amino acids: CASGTGVMANEKLFF. CDR3 DNA: TGCGCCAGCGGGACAGGGGTGATGGCTAATGAAAAACTGTTTTTT. The whole variable domain, filled in from reference TRBV5-1 and TRBJ1-4, reads KAGVTQTPRYLIKTRGQQVTLSCSPISGHRSVSWYQQTPGQGLQFLFEYFSETQRNKGNFPGRFSGRQFSNSRSEMNVSTLELGDSALYLCASGTGVMANEKLFFGSGTQLSVL.

The gene calls are TRBV6-6 and TRBJ1-2, with D possibly TRBD1 on 5 matching bases. Trimming left V 0 bases short and J 6 bases short, with 11 bases between. CDR3 length: 14 amino acids. Germline V gene data show CDR1 as MNHNY and CDR2 as SVGAGI (reference sequence). CDR3 region: CASSYSGEGDGYTF. Written as DNA, the CDR3 is TGTGCCAGCAGTTACTCAGGGGAGGGAGATGGCTACACCTTC.

The chain links TRBV5-1 to TRBJ2-7; D might be TRBD2 (5 bases). The CDR3 has 16 residues. The germline V and J ends were trimmed by 4 bases and 4 bases, with 21 bases remaining between them. CDR1 and CDR2 from the germline V gene are SGHRS and YFSETQ. The CDR3 DNA reads TGCGCCAGCAGCCCGGGGTGGCCGGAGGCAAAATACGAGCAGTACTTC. Translating gives CASSPGWPEAKYEQYF.

CDR3 in amino acids: CASSLHLNTEAFF. For the CDR3, the DNA is TGTGCCAGCAGCTTGCATTTGAACACTGAAGCTTTCTTT. The chain carries TRBV11-1 and TRBJ1-1, with unresolved D. From germline, CDR1 is SGHAT and CDR2 FQDESV (reference sequence). The CDR3 is made up of 13 amino acids. Trimming shortened V by 3 bases and J by 0 bases, and 5 bases separated the two germline ends. Drawing the rest from reference TRBV11-1 and TRBJ1-1, the complete variable domain is EAEVAQSPRYKITEKSQAVAFWCDPISGHATLYWYRQILGQGPELLVQFQDESVVDDSQLPKDRFSAERLKGVDSTLKIQPAELGDSAMYLCASSLHLNTEAFFGQGTRLTVV.

The V gene is TRBV19, the J gene TRBJ2-2; D unresolved. Trimming took off 6 bases at V and 2 bases at J, with 13 bases between the two ends. Germline V gene data show CDR1 as LNHDA and CDR2 as SQIVND (reference sequence). The CDR3 length is 15 residues. The CDR3 region has the DNA TGTGCCAGTAGATTAAGAGGAGCAAACACCGGGGAGCTGTTTTTT. Its translation is CASRLRGANTGELFF.

This CDR3 reads CASSRGHPNEQYF. The CDR3 bases are TGTGCCAGCAGCCGCGGGCACCCCAACGAGCAGTACTTC. The chain combines TRBV7-3 with TRBJ2-7; D possibly corresponds to TRBD2 (5 bases). Germline V gives CDR1 SGHTA, CDR2 FQGTGA. This CDR3 region has 13 residues. Trimming pared 5 bases from V and 5 bases from J, leaving 13 bases between.

This clone was counted once. A read error may account for a junction end that differs from germline. The chain has TRBV20-1 and TRBJ2-7; 7 nucleotides agree with TRBD2. This CDR3 spans 11 amino acids. Germline lookup yields CDR1 DFQATT and CDR2 SNEGSKA (reference sequence). Here the CDR3 DNA reads TGCAGTGCGAGAGCGGGGTACGAGCAGTACTTC. It yields the protein CSARAGYEQYF.

The genes are TRBV2 and TRBJ2-3; 9 nucleotides line up with TRBD2. This CDR3 region has 13 residues. Germline CDR1 SNHLY, CDR2 FYNNEI. Unmatched junction bases numbered 5, after V lost 6 bases and J lost 7 bases. CDR3 loop: CASRTSGWNTQYF. Written as DNA, the CDR3 is TGTGCCAGCAGGACTAGCGGCTGGAATACGCAGTATTTT.